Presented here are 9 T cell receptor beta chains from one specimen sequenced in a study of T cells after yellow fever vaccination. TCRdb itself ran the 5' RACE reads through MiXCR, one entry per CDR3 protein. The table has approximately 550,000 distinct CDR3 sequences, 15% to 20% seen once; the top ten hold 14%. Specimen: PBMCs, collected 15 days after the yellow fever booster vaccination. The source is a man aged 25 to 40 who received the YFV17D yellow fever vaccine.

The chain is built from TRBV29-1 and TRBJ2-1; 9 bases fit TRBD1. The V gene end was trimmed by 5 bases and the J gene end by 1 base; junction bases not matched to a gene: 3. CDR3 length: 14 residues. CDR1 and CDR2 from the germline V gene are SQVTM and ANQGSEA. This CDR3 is CSVSGTGSYNEQFF. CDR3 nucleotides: TGCAGCGTTTCCGGGACAGGGTCCTACAATGAGCAGTTCTTC.

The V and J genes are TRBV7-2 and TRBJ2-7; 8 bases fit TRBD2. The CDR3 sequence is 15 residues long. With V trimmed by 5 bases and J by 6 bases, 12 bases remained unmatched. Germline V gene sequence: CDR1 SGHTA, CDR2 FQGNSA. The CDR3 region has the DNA TGTGCCAGCAGCCTATCTAGCGGGTCGGTCACCGAGCAGTACTTC. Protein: CASSLSSGSVTEQYF.

CDR3 protein: CAISENGAGGNQPQHF. In DNA, the CDR3 is TGTGCCATCAGTGAGAACGGTGCAGGGGGCAATCAGCCCCAGCATTTT. The V gene is TRBV10-3, the J gene TRBJ1-5; TRBD1 might be the D (6 bases). V dropped 2 bases and J dropped 2 bases, with 13 bases sitting between them. The CDR3 runs 16 residues. Germline CDR1 and CDR2: ENHRY and SYGVKD.

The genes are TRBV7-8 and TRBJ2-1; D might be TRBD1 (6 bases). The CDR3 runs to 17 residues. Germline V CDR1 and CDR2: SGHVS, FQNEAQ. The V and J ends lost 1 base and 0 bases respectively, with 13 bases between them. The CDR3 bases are TGTGCCAGCAGCTTAGTCGGCACAGGGAGCTCCTACAATGAGCAGTTCTTC. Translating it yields CASSLVGTGSSYNEQFF. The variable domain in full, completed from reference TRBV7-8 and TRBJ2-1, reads GAGVSQSPRYKVAKRGQDVALRCDPISGHVSLFWYQQALGQGPEFLTYFQNEAQLDKSGLPSDRFFAERPEGSVSTLKIQRTQQEDSAVYLCASSLVGTGSSYNEQFFGPGTRLTVL.

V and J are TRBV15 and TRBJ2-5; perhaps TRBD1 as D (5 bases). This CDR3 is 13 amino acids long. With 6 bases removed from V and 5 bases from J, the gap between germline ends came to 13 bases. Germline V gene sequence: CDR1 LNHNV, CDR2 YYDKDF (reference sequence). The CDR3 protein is CATSVQGRETQYF. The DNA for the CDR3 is TGTGCCACCAGTGTTCAGGGCCGCGAGACCCAGTACTTC.

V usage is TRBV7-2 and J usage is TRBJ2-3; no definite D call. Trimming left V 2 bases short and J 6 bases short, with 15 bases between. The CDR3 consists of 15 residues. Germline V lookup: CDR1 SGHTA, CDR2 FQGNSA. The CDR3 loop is CASSLSQTGPDTQYF. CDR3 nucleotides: TGTGCCAGCAGCTTATCCCAGACTGGTCCGGATACGCAGTATTTT.

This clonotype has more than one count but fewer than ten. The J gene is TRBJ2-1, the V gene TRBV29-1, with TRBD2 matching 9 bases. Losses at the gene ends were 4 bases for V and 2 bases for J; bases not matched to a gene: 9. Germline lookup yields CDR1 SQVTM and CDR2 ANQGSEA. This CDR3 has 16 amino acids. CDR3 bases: TGCAGCGTTGCTCCGTTGCGGGAGGGCCCCTACAATGAGCAGTTCTTC. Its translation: CSVAPLREGPYNEQFF.

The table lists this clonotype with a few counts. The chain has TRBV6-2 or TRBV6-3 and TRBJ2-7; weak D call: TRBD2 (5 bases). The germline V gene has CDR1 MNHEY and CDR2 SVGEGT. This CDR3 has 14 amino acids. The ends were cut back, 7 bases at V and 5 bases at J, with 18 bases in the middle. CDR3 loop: CASTLRGMVHEQYF. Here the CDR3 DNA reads TGTGCCAGCACCCTCCGGGGAATGGTCCACGAGCAGTACTTC.

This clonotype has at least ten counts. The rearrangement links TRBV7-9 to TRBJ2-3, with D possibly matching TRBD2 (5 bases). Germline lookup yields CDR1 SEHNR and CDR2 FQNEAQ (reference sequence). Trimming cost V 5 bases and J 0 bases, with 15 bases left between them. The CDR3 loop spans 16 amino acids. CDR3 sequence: CASSPSRRSSTDTQYF. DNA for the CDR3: TGTGCCAGCAGCCCCTCGAGGAGGTCTAGCACAGATACGCAGTATTTT.